The subject of this entry is one T cell receptor beta chain. Its cognate antigen has yet to be identified. Base-call qualities are not available, and no considerably larger clone is one nucleotide away. Patients with autoimmune disease history or receiving systemic immunosuppression were excluded from the trial. Peripheral blood for TCR sequencing was collected from all dose cohorts at baseline, on cycle 4 day 1, and on cycle 7 day 1. The samples were drawn from a first-in-human, open-label, multicenter phase I dose-escalation trial of ivuxolimab. The trial enrolled adults with locally advanced or metastatic head and neck squamous cell, hepatocellular, melanoma or renal cell carcinoma. Before TCR sequencing, CD4+ T cells and CD8+ T cells from peripheral blood were sorted into separate populations. The sample originates from a study of OX40 agonist ivuxolimab in advanced cancers. For the study in its entirety: Ivuxolimab was an agonistic, fully human IgG2 monoclonal antibody directed against OX40 (CD134), a costimulatory receptor. Intravenous ivuxolimab was administered to patients every 2 weeks at six dose levels: 0.01, 0.1, 0.3, 1.5, 3 and 10 mg/kg. Of the approximately 50 patients in dose escalation, some 20 had hepatocellular carcinoma, about 15 had melanoma, 9 had renal cell carcinoma and 9 had head and neck cancer. The dose-escalation cohort was 80% to 90% male with a mean age of approximately 59 years, ranging from roughly 23 to 90. Prior anti-PD-1, anti-PD-L1 or anti-CTLA-4 therapy was permitted, and approximately 41% of dose-escalation patients had received checkpoint inhibitors. Partial responses were achieved by three dose-escalation patients, of whom one had hepatocellular carcinoma and two had cutaneous melanoma. Peripheral TCRbeta sequencing aimed to test whether ivuxolimab altered TCR sequence diversity and caused clonal T-cell expansion. The paper reports the monotherapy dose-escalation portion (N of about 52 patients) of the phase I ivuxolimab trial.

Relative to germline, V is 1 base shorter and J is 4 bases shorter, with 14 bases between their ends. The CDR3 starts with the cysteine, ends with the phenylalanine, and has 16 residues. The sequence is cut down to CDR3 DNA, 48 bases in frame from base 1. CDR1 and CDR2 (LNHNV, YYDKDF) derive from the germline V gene (reference sequence). To sequence the TCRbeta CDR3 region, genomic DNA was isolated from the sorted cells. The immunoSEQ Assay was used to sequence the TCRbeta CDR3 regions. What TCRdb holds here is the immuneACCESS table cut down to in-frame rearrangements. Part of the clones is not present; checked against another copy, under half of the missing clones reflect an unresolved V gene, and the others are unexplained. The table for this sample lists approximately 99,000 clones; about 96% of them were counted only once. The ten biggest clones cover around 2% of the sample. Overall results and qualifications from the work: The antigen specificity of the peripheral T cells that underwent clonal expansion was not determined. In the 0.1-3.0 mg/kg groups, partial responders had among the lowest normalized peripheral clonal expansion, particularly in CD8+ T cells. At doses of 0.1 to 3.0 mg/kg, clonal expansion of both CD4+ and CD8+ T cells in blood was seen between baseline and week 6. After ivuxolimab, CD8+ T cells had more expanded clones than CD4+ T cells on average. Low levels of normalized T-cell clonal expansion were also seen in some patients who did not respond.

Material: CD4+ or CD8+ T cells sorted from blood, obtained in a trial of the OX40 agonist ivuxolimab. The chain uses TRBV15 and TRBJ1-5; no confident D gene assignment can be made. The source is an adult with an advanced solid tumor such as melanoma, head and neck, liver or kidney cancer. The nucleotide sequence reads as follows: TGTGCCACCAGCAGAGGGGGTGGGCAGATTAATCAGCCCCAGCATTTT. The resulting protein is CATSRGGGQINQPQHF.